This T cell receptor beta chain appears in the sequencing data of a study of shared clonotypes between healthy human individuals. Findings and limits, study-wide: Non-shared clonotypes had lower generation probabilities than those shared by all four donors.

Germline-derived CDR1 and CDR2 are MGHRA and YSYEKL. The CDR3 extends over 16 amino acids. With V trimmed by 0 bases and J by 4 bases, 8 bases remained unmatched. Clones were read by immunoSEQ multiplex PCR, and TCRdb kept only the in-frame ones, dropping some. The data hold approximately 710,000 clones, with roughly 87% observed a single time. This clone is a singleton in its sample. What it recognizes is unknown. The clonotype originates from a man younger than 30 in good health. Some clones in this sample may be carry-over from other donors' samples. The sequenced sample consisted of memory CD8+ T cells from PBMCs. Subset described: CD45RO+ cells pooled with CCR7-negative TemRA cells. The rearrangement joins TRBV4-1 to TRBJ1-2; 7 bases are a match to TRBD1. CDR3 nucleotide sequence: TGCGCCAGCAGCCAAGATAGGGGCAGGGGGTCCTATGGCTACACCTTC. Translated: CASSQDRGRGSYGYTF.